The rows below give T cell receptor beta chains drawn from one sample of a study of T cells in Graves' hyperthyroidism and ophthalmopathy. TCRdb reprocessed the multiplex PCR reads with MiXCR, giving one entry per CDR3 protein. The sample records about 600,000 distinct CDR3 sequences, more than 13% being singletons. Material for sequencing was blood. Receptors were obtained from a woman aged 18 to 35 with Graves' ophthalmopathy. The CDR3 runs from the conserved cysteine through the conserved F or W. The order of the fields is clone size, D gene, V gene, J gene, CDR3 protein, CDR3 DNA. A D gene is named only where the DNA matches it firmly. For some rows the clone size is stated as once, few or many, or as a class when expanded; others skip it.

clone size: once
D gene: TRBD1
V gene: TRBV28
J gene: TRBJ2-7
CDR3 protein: CASREPFQGVYEQYF
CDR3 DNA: TGTGCCAGCAGGGAACCGTTTCAGGGGGTCTACGAGCAGTACTTC

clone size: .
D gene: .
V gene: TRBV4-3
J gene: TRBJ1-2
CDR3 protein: CASSQDYLTGVYGYTF
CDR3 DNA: TGCGCCAGCAGCCAAGATTATCTTACAGGAGTCTATGGCTACACCTTC

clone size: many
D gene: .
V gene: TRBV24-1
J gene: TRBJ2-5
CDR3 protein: CATSDSGLLETQYF
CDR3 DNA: TGTGCCACCAGTGATTCGGGTCTGTTGGAGACCCAGTACTTC

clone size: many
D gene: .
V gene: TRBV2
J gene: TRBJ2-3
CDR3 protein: CASSEVGRPRSTDTQYF
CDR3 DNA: TGTGCCAGCAGTGAAGTCGGGAGACCGAGAAGCACAGATACGCAGTATTTT

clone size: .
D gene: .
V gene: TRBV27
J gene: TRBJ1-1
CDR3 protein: CASSKSPATMNTEAFF
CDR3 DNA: TGTGCCAGCAGTAAAAGCCCAGCTACCATGAACACTGAAGCTTTCTTT

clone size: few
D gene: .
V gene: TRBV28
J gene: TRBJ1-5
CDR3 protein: CASMRRGNQPQHF
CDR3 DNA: TGTGCCAGCATGAGACGGGGCAATCAGCCCCAGCATTTT

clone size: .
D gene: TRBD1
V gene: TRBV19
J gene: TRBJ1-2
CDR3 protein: CASNLRRDRDDYGYTF
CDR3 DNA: TGTGCCAGTAACTTAAGGCGGGACAGGGATGACTATGGCTACACCTTC

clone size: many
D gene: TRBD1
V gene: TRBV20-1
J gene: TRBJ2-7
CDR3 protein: CSATPRQGPTYEQYF
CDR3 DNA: TGCAGTGCTACGCCCCGACAGGGTCCTACCTACGAGCAGTACTTC

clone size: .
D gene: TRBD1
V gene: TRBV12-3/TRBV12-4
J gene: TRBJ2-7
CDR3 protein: CASGLARTGGYEQYF
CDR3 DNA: TGTGCCAGCGGCCTCGCTCGGACAGGGGGATACGAGCAGTACTTC

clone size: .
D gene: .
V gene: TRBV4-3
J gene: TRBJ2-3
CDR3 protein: CASSQDSEESRTDTQYF
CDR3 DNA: TGCGCCAGCAGCCAAGATAGCGAAGAGTCCCGCACAGATACGCAGTATTTT

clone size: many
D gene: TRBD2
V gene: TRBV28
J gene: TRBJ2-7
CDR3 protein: CASEQGLGGYEQYF
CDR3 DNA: TGTGCCAGTGAGCAGGGACTAGGAGGGTACGAGCAGTACTTC

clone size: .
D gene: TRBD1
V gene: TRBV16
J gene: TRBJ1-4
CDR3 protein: CASSLTKGQGDEKLFF
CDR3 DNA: TGTGCCAGCAGCCTCACGAAGGGACAGGGAGATGAAAAACTGTTTTTT

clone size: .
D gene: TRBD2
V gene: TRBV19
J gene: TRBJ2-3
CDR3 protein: CASGLVGTDTQYF
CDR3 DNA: TGTGCCAGTGGACTAGTAGGCACAGATACGCAGTATTTT

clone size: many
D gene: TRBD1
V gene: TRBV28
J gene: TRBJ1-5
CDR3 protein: CASSAKTGFQPQHF
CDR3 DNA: TGTGCCAGCAGTGCAAAGACAGGGTTTCAGCCCCAGCATTTT

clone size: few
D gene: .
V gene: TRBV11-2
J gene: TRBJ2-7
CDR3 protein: CASSLRRGTTFEQYF
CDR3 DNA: TGTGCCAGCAGCTTAAGGCGGGGAACGACCTTCGAGCAGTACTTC

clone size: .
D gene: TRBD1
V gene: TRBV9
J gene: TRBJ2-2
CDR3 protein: CASSARTGQNTGELFF
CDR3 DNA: TGTGCCAGCAGCGCCCGGACAGGGCAGAACACCGGGGAGCTGTTTTTT

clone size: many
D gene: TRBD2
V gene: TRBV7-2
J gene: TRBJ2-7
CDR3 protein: CASSLGRLAGREQYF
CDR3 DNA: TGTGCCAGCAGCTTAGGCCGACTAGCGGGAAGGGAGCAGTACTTC

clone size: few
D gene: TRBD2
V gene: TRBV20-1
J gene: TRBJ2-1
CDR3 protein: CSARRLAGGYNEQFF
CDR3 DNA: TGCAGTGCTAGAAGACTAGCGGGAGGCTACAATGAGCAGTTCTTC

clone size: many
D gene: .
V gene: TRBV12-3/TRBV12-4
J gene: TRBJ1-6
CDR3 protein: CASSPGPTGSPLHF
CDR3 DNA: TGTGCCAGCAGTCCCGGACCCACGGGGTCACCCCTCCACTTT

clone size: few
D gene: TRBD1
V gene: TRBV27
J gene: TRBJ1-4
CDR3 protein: CASSFWTGGTTNEKLFF
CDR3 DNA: TGTGCCAGCAGTTTTTGGACAGGGGGGACAACTAATGAAAAACTGTTTTTT

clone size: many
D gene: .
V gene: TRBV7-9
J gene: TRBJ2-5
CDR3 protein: CASSIHVRVVETQYF
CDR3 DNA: TGTGCCAGCAGCATACACGTCAGGGTTGTAGAGACCCAGTACTTC

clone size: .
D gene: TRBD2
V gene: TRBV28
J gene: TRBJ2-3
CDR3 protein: CASSLAGGIDTQYF
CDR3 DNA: TGTGCCAGCAGTCTAGCGGGAGGTATAGATACGCAGTATTTT

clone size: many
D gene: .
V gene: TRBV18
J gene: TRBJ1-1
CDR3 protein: CASSSFPGLMNTEAFF
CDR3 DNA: TGTGCCAGCTCATCCTTCCCGGGCCTCATGAACACTGAAGCTTTCTTT

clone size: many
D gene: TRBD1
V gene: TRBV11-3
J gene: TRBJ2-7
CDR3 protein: CASSLGLQGQRIYEQYF
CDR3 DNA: TGTGCCAGCAGCTTAGGCTTGCAGGGACAGCGGATCTACGAGCAGTACTTC

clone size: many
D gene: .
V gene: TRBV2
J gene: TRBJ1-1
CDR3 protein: CASSTDLNTEAFF
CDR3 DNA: TGTGCCAGCAGTACAGATCTGAACACTGAAGCTTTCTTT

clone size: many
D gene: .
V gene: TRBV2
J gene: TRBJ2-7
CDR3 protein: CAGRVTEQYF
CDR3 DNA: TGTGCCGGCAGGGTCACGGAGCAGTACTTC

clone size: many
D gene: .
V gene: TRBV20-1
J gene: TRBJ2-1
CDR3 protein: CSAGRQDNEQFF
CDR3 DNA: TGCAGTGCTGGACGCCAGGACAATGAGCAGTTCTTC

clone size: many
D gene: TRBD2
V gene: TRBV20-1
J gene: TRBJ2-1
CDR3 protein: CSARGGGQGLAAHNEQFF
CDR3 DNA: TGCAGTGCTAGGGGGGGAGGACAAGGACTAGCGGCCCACAATGAGCAGTTCTTC

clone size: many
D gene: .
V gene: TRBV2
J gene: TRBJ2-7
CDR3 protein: CASSGRTTPYEQYF
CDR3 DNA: TGTGCCAGCAGCGGACGGACGACACCCTACGAGCAGTACTTC

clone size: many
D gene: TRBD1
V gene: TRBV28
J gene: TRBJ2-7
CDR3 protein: CASRRDRVRDEQYF
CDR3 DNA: TGTGCCAGCAGGCGGGACAGGGTGAGAGACGAGCAGTACTTC

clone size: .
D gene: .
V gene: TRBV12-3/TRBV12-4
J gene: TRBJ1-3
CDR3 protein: CASLGGRNTIYF
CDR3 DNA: TGTGCCTCACTAGGGGGGAGAAACACCATATATTTT

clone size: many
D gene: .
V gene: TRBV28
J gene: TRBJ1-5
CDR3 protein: CASEAPSTRPQHF
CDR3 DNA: TGTGCCAGCGAGGCCCCTTCAACTCGGCCCCAGCATTTT

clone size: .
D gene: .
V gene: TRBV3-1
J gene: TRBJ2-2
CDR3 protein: CASSFPGRYTGELFF
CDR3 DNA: TGTGCCAGCAGCTTTCCTGGGAGATACACCGGGGAGCTGTTTTTT

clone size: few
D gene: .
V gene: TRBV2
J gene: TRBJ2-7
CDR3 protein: CAGQGSSYEQYF
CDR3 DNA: TGTGCCGGTCAGGGGAGCTCCTACGAGCAGTACTTC

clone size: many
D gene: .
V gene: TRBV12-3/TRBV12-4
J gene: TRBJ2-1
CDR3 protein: CASSFWLVDNEQFFRVVDNEQFF
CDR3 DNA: .

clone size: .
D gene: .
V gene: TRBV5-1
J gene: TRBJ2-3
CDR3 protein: CASRVERGTDTQYF
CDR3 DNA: TGCGCCAGCAGGGTGGAGAGGGGGACAGATACGCAGTATTTT

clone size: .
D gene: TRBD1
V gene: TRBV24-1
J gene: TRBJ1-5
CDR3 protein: CATSESTGEGQPQHF
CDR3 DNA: TGTGCCACCAGTGAGTCAACAGGGGAAGGTCAGCCCCAGCATTTT

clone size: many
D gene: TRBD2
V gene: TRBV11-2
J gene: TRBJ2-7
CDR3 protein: CASSLREGLALDEQYF
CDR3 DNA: TGTGCCAGCAGCTTACGGGAGGGACTAGCTTTGGACGAGCAGTACTTC

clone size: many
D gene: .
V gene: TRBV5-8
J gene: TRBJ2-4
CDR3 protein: CASSLGPRVAGSVAKNIQYF
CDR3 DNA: TGTGCCAGCAGCTTGGGGCCGAGGGTCGCAGGGTCGGTAGCCAAAAACATTCAGTACTTC

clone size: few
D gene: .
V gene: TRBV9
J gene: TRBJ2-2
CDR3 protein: CASNPEYTGELFF
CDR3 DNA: TGTGCCAGCAACCCGGAGTACACCGGGGAGCTGTTTTTT

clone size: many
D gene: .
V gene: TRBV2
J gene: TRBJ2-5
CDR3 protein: CASSESRSQYF
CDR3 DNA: TGTGCCAGCAGTGAATCTAGGTCCCAGTACTTC

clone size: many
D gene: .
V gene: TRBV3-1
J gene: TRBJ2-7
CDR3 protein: CASSPTPKHYEQYF
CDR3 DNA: TGTGCCAGCAGCCCCACACCAAAGCATTACGAGCAGTACTTC

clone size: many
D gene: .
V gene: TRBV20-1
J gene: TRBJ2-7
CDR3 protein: CSARREELGEQYF
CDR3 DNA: TGCAGTGCTAGGAGGGAGGAACTGGGGGAGCAGTACTTC

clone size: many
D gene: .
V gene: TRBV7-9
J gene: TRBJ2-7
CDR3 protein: CASSLRISGVYEQYF
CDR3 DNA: TGTGCCAGCAGCTTAAGGATTAGCGGTGTCTACGAGCAGTACTTC

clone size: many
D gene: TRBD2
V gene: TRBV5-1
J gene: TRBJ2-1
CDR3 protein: CASSPLAGGPRNEQFF
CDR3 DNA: TGCGCCAGCAGCCCACTGGCGGGAGGGCCCCGGAATGAGCAGTTCTTC

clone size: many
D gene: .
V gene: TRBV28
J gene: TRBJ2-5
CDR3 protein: CASSLPSRGETQYF
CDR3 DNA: TGTGCCAGCAGTTTACCGTCCCGCGGGGAGACCCAGTACTTC

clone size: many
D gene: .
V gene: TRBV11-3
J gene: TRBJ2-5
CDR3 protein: CASSSPPIGDGETQYF
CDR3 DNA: TGTGCCAGCAGCTCCCCCCCTATCGGGGATGGAGAGACCCAGTACTTC

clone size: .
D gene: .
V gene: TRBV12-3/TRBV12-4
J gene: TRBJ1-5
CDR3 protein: CASTGGIANQPRHF
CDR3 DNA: TGTGCCAGCACGGGGGGGATTGCTAATCAGCCCCGGCATTTT

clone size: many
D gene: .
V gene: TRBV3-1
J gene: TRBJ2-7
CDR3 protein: CASSQDLAVTYEQYF
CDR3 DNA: TGTGCCAGCAGCCAAGATTTGGCAGTAACCTACGAGCAGTACTTC

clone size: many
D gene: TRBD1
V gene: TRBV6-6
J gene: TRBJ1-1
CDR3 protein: CASSYLQGGNTEAFF
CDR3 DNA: TGTGCCAGCAGTTACCTACAGGGGGGGAACACTGAAGCTTTCTTT

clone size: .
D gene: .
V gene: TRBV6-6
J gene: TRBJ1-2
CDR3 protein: CASSYGGLLYGYTF
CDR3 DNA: TGTGCCAGCAGTTACGGGGGCCTACTCTATGGCTACACCTTC

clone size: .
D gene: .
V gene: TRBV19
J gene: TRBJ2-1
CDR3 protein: CASRRDGVGEQFF
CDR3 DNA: TGTGCCAGTCGGCGGGATGGGGTGGGTGAGCAGTTCTTC